This T cell receptor (beta chain) was retrieved from a study of OX40 agonist ivuxolimab in advanced cancers. Notes on the research overall: The costimulatory receptor OX40 (CD134) was targeted by ivuxolimab, a fully human IgG2 agonistic monoclonal antibody. Intravenous ivuxolimab was administered to patients every 2 weeks at six dose levels: 0.01, 0.1, 0.3, 1.5, 3 and 10 mg/kg. Peripheral TCRbeta sequencing was intended to test whether TCR sequence diversity was altered and clonal T-cell expansion was caused by ivuxolimab. The paper describes the monotherapy dose-escalation part (N ≈ 52 patients) of the phase I trial of ivuxolimab. Three dose-escalation patients achieved partial responses, one with hepatocellular carcinoma and two with cutaneous melanoma. Of the roughly 51 dose-escalation patients, hepatocellular carcinoma was present in approximately 20, melanoma in around 15, renal cell carcinoma in 9 and head and neck cancer in 9. In the dose-escalation cohort, 65% to 90% of patients were male, and the mean age was around 60 years, with a range of about 20 to 90. Prior anti-PD-1, anti-PD-L1 or anti-CTLA-4 therapy was permitted, and checkpoint inhibitors had been received by about 36% of dose-escalation patients.

For sequencing of the TCRbeta CDR3 region, genomic DNA was extracted from the sorted cells. The immunoSEQ Assay was used to sequence the TCRbeta CDR3 regions. The immuneACCESS repertoire file appears here via TCRdb, limited to in-frame rearrangements. These files lack a portion of the clones; in checked studies, under half of the deficit traces to unresolved V genes, and the cause of the others is not known. This sample lists about 94,000 clones; nearly 90% were detected once. Clones ranked in the top ten supply 0.25% to 0.35% of the sample. With respect to this clone: The antigen it binds to is not known. It has no much larger one-base neighbor in the sample; base qualities were not kept.

Results the study describes overall, beyond this receptor: At doses of 0.1 to 3.0 mg/kg, clonal expansion of both CD4+ and CD8+ blood T cells was observed from baseline to week 6. Low levels of normalized T-cell clonal expansion were also seen in some patients who did not respond. In the 0.1-3.0 mg/kg groups, partial responders had among the lowest normalized peripheral clonal expansion, particularly in CD8+ T cells. The antigen specificity of the peripheral T cells that underwent clonal expansion was not determined. After ivuxolimab, expanded clones were on average more numerous among CD8+ T cells than among CD4+ T cells.

V is reduced by 6 bases and J by 4 bases, leaving a spacing of 13 bases between them. Including the terminal cysteine and phenylalanine, the CDR3 comprises 14 residues. Only CDR3 DNA is held: 42 bases, read in frame from base 1. The germline V gene (reference sequence) specifies MNHEY as CDR1 and SMNVEV as CDR2. The trial excluded patients who had a history of autoimmune disease or were on systemic immunosuppression. Peripheral blood for TCR sequencing was collected from all dose cohorts at baseline, on cycle 4 day 1, and on cycle 7 day 1. Samples were obtained from an open-label, multicenter, first-in-human phase I dose-escalation trial of ivuxolimab. Adults with locally advanced or metastatic melanoma, renal cell carcinoma, hepatocellular carcinoma or head and neck squamous cell carcinoma were enrolled in the trial. CD4+ and CD8+ T cells were sorted separately from peripheral blood before TCR sequencing.

Sequencing was performed on CD4+ or CD8+ T cells sorted from blood, taken in a trial of the OX40 agonist ivuxolimab. In this chain, TRBV27 is recombined with TRBJ1-5; possibly the D gene is TRBD1, per 5 matching bases. The clonotype comes from an adult with an advanced solid tumor such as melanoma, head and neck, liver or kidney cancer. The CDR3 reads CASSAGTRNQPQHF. The DNA sequence reads TGTGCCAGCAGCGCAGGGACCCGAAATCAGCCCCAGCATTTT.